There are a few counts of the clone carrying this T cell receptor (beta chain). Its cognate antigen is unknown. The data were taken from a study of T cells after yellow fever vaccination. Across the whole study: Fractions low in cell number were prepared with SMART-Seq v4 Ultra Low Input. Points from the study as a whole: Overlap between CD4 and CD8 compartments was detected for a small share of clonotypes. Bulk-population clonotypes that are abundant could appear as contaminants in FACS-sorted repertoires.

They built TCR cDNA with 5'RACE template switching, a step that put in a universal primer site and UMIs. TCRdb itself ran the 5' RACE reads through MiXCR, one entry per CDR3 protein. The sample includes 610,000 or so distinct CDR3 sequences, more than 9% seen only once; the top ten take about 16%. The CDR3 has 15 residues. The V gene's germline CDR1 is SEHNR and CDR2 FQNEAQ (reference sequence). J gave up 1 base and V 1 base, and 4 bases lay outside the gene matches. V gene TRBV7-9 combines with J gene TRBJ2-7, with 7 bases matching TRBD2. The sequence was collected from a man aged 25 to 40 who received the YFV17D yellow fever vaccine. The sequences come from PBMCs, collected on the day of the yellow fever booster vaccination. The CDR3 nucleotides are TGTGCCAGCAGCTTAGGTAGCGGGTTTTCCTACGAGCAGTACTTC. Its translation: CASSLGSGFSYEQYF.